The T cell receptor beta chain under discussion was sequenced for a study of shared clonotypes between healthy human individuals. Study processing details: Filtering differed because ImmunoSEQ produced junction-only sequences that carried no quality scores. Libraries were prepared by immunoSEQ multiplex PCR; TCRdb keeps only in-frame clonotypes and omits some of them. The DNA gave D and trimming, while V, J and clone size come from that table. The sample has 650,000 to 750,000 clones; 60% to 80% are singletons. This clone was found a few times. Additional DNA sequences in this sample encode the identical CDR3. This CDR3 region has 15 residues. Germline-derived CDR1 and CDR2 are MNHEY and SMNVEV (reference sequence). V was trimmed by 3 bases and J by 3 bases, leaving 12 bases between them.

The chain combines TRBV27 with TRBJ1-5, with D possibly being TRBD1 (6 bases). Sequenced sample: memory CD4+ T cells sorted from blood. Subset noted: CD45RA-negative fraction. The receptor's source is a woman in her 30s in good health. The CDR3 loop reads CASSFSGAFNQPQHF. CDR3 DNA: TGTGCCAGCAGTTTTTCAGGGGCCTTCAATCAGCCCCAGCATTTT.